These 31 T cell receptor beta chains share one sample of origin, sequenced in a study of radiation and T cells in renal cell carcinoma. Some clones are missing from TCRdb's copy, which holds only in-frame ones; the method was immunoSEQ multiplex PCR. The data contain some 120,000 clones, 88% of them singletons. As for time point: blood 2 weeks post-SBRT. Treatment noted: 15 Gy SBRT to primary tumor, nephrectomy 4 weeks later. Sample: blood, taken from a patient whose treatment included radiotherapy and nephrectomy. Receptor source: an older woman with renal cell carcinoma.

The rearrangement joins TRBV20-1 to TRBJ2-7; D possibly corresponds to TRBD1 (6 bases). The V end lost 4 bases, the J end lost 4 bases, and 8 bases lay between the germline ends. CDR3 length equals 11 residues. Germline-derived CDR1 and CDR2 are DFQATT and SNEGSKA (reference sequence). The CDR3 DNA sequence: TGCAGTGCTATTGACAGGTACGAGCAGTACTTC. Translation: CSAIDRYEQYF.

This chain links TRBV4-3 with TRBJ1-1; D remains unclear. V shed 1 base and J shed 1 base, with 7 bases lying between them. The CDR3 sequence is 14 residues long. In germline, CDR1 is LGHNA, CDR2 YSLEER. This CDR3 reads CASSQGAANTEAFF. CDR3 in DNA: TGCGCCAGCAGCCAAGGTGCGGCGAACACTGAAGCTTTCTTT.

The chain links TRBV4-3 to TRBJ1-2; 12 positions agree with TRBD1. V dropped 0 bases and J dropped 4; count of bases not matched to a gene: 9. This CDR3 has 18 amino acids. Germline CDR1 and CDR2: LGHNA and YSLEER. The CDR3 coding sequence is TGCGCCAGCAGCCAAGATCTTGGGGGACAGGGGGCTATCTATGGCTACACCTTC. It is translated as CASSQDLGGQGAIYGYTF.

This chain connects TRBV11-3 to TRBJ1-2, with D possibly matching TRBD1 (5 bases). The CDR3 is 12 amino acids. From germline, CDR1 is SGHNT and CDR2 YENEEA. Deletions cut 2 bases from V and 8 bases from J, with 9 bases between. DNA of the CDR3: TGTGCCAGCAGCTTACAGGGCGACGGCTACACCTTC. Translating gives CASSLQGDGYTF. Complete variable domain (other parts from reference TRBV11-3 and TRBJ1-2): EAGVVQSPRYKIIEKKQPVAFWCNPISGHNTLYWYLQNLGQGPELLIRYENEEAVDDSQLPKDRFSAERLKGVDSTLKIQPAELGDSAVYLCASSLQGDGYTFGSGTRLTVV.

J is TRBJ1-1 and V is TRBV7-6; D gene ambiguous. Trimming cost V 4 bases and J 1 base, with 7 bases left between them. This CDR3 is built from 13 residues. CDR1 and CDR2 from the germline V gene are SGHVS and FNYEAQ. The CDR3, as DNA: TGTGCCAGCAGCTACAACAAGAACACTGAAGCTTTCTTT. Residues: CASSYNKNTEAFF.

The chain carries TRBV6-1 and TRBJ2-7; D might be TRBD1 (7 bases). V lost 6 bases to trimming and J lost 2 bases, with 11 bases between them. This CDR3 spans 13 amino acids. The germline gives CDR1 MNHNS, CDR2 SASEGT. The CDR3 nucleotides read TGTGCCAGCAGCGGGGGACAGCCCTACGAGCAGTACTTC. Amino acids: CASSGGQPYEQYF.

CDR3 region: CASSITKNNEQFF. The CDR3 nucleotides read TGTGCCAGCAGCATAACTAAGAACAATGAGCAGTTCTTC. The rearrangement joins TRBV11-1 to TRBJ2-1, with D hard to call. Germline CDR1 SGHAT, CDR2 FQDESV (reference sequence). The CDR3 spans 13 residues. Between the trimmed V and J ends, which lost 5 bases and 5 bases, there was a span of 10 bases.

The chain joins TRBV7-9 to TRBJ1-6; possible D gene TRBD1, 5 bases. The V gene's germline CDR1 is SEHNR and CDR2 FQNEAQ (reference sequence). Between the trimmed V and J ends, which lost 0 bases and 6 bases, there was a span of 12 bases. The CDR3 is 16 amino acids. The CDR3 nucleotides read TGTGCCAGCAGCTTAGCGCTAAGAGGGGTTAATTCACCCCTCCACTTT. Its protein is CASSLALRGVNSPLHF.

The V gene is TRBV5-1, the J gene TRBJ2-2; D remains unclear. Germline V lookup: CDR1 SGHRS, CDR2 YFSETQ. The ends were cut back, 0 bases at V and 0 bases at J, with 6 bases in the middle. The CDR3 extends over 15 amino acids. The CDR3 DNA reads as TGCGCCAGCAGCTTGGCCCCGACGAACACCGGGGAGCTGTTTTTT. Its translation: CASSLAPTNTGELFF.

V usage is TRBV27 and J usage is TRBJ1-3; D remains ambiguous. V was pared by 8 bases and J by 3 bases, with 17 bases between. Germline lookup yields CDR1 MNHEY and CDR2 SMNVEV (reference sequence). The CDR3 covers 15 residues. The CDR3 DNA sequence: TGTGCCAGCTGGAGCCGGGCCTCAGGTGGAAACACCATATATTTT. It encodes CASWSRASGGNTIYF.

The CDR3 is CASSRDITGELFF. DNA of the CDR3: TGTGCCAGCAGCCGCGACATTACCGGGGAGCTGTTTTTT. This sequence joins TRBV11-3 and TRBJ2-2; D is ambiguous. V was trimmed by 5 bases and J by 5 bases, leaving 9 bases between them. The CDR3 runs to 13 residues. Germline V lookup: CDR1 SGHNT, CDR2 YENEEA.

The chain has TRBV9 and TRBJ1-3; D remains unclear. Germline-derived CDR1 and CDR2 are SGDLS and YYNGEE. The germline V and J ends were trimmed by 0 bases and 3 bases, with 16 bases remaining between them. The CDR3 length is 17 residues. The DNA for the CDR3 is TGTGCCAGCAGCGTAGGCGGTCCCTCCGCCTTTGGAAACACCATATATTTT. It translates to CASSVGGPSAFGNTIYF.

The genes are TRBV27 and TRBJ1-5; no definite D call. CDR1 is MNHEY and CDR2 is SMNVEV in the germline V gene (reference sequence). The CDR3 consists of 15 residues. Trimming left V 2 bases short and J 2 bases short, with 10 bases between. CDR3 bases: TGTGCCAGCAGTTTAGACCGCCTGGGCAATCAGCCCCAGCATTTT. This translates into CASSLDRLGNQPQHF.

In nucleotides, the CDR3 is TGTGCCAGCAGCTGGGCCTTAGACTACACCGGGGAGCTGTTTTTT. This encodes CASSWALDYTGELFF. The rearrangement links TRBV5-8 to TRBJ2-2; no clear D gene. The V end lost 3 bases, the J end lost 3 bases, and 12 bases lay between the germline ends. The CDR3 consists of 15 residues. In germline, CDR1 is SGHTS, CDR2 YDEGEE.

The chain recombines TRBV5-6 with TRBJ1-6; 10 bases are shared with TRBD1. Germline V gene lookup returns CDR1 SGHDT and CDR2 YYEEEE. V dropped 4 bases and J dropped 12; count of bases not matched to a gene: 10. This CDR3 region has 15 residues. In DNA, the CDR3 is TGTGCCAGCAGCCCGGAGACAGGGGGCTGGGGACCCCTCCACTTT. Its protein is CASSPETGGWGPLHF. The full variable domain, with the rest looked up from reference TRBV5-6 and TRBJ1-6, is DAGVTQSPTHLIKTRGQQVTLRCSPKSGHDTVSWYQQALGQGPQFIFQYYEEEERQRGNFPDRFSGHQFPNYSSELNVNALLLGDSALYLCASSPETGGWGPLHFGNGTRLTVT.

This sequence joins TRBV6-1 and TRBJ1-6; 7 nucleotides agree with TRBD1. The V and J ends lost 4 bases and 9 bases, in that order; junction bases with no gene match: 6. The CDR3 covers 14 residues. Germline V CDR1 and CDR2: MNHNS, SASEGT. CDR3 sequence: CASSGGQALSPLHF. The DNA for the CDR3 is TGTGCCAGCAGTGGAGGACAGGCCCTTTCACCCCTCCACTTT.

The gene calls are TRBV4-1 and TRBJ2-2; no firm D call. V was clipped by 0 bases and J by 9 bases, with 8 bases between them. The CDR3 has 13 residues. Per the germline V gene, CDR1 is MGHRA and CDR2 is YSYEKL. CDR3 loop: CASSQEWLRELFF. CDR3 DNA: TGCGCCAGCAGCCAAGAATGGCTCCGGGAGCTGTTTTTT.

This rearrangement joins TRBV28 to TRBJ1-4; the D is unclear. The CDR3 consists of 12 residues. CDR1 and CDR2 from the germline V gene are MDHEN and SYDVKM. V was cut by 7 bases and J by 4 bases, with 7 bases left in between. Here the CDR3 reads CASKSGNEKLFF. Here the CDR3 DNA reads TGTGCCAGCAAAAGCGGTAATGAAAAACTGTTTTTT.

In DNA form, the CDR3 reads TGCGCCAGCAGTGTTGGAGGGAACTATGGCTACACCTTC. It codes for CASSVGGNYGYTF. The chain couples TRBV10-2 to TRBJ1-2; D uncertain. Between the trimmed V and J ends, which lost 4 bases and 2 bases, there was a span of 8 bases. The germline gives CDR1 WSHSY, CDR2 SAAADI. This CDR3 region has 13 residues.

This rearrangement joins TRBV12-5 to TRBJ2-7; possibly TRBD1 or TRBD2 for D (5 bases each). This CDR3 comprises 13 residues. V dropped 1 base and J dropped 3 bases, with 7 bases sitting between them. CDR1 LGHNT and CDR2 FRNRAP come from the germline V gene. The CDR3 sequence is CASGLGDGYEQYF. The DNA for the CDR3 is TGTGCTAGTGGTTTGGGGGACGGCTACGAGCAGTACTTC.

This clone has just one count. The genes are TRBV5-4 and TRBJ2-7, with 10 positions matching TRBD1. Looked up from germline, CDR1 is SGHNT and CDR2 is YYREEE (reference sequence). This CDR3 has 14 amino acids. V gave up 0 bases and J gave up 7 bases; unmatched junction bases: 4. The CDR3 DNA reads TGTGCCAGCAGCTTGGGACAGGGGGCGAAAGAGCAGTACTTC. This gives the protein CASSLGQGAKEQYF.

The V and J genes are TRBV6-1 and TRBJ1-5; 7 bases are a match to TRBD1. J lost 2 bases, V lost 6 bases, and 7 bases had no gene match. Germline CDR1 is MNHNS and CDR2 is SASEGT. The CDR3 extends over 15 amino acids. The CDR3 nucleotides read TGTGCCAGCAGATTCAGGGGGGAAGGCAATCAGCCCCAGCATTTT. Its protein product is CASRFRGEGNQPQHF.

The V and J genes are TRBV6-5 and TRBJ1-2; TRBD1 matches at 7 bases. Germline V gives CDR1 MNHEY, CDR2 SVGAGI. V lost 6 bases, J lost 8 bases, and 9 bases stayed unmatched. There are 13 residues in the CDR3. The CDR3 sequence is CASRIGRQGGYTF. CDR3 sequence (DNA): TGTGCCAGCAGAATCGGCCGACAGGGCGGCTACACCTTC.

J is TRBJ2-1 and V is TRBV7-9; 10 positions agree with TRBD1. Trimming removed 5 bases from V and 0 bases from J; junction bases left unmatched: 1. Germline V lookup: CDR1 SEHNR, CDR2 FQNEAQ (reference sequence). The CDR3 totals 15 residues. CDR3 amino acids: CASSRTGGSYNEQFF. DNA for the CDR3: TGTGCCAGCAGCAGGACAGGGGGCTCCTACAATGAGCAGTTCTTC.

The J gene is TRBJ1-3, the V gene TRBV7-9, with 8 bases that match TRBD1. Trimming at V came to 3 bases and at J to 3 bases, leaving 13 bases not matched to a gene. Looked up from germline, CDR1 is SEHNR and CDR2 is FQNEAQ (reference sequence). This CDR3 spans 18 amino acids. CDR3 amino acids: CASSLFQGASFFGNTIYF. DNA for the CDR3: TGTGCCAGCAGCTTGTTCCAGGGGGCTAGTTTTTTTGGAAACACCATATATTTT.

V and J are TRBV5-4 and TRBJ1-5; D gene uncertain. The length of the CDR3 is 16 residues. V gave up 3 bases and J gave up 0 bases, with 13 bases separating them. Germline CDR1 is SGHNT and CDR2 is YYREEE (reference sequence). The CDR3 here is CASSSGPAGSNQPQHF. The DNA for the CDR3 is TGTGCCAGCAGCTCCGGCCCGGCAGGTAGCAATCAGCCCCAGCATTTT.

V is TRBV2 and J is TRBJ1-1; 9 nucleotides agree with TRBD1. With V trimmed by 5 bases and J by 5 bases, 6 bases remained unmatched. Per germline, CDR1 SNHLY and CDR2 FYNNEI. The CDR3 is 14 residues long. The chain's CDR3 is CASSIQGAQTEAFF. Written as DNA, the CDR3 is TGTGCCAGCAGTATACAGGGGGCGCAGACTGAAGCTTTCTTT.

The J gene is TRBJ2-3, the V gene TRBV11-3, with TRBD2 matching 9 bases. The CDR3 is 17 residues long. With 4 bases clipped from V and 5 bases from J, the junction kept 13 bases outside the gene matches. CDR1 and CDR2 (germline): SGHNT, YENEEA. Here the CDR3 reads CASSSPWRGGVVDTQYF. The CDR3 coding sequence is TGTGCCAGCAGCTCTCCTTGGCGGGGGGGCGTAGTAGATACGCAGTATTTT.

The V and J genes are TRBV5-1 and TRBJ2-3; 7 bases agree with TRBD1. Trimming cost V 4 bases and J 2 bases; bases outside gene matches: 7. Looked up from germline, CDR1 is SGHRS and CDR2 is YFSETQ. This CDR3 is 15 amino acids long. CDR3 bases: TGCGCCAGCAGCGTTTCGGGACAGACCACAGATACGCAGTATTTT. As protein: CASSVSGQTTDTQYF.

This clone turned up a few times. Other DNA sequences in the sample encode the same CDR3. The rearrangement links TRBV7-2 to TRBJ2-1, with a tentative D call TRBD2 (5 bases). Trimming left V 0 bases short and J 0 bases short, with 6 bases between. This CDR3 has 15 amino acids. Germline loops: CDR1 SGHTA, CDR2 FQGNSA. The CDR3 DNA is TGTGCCAGCAGCTTAGCGGGGAGCTCCTACAATGAGCAGTTCTTC. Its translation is CASSLAGSSYNEQFF.

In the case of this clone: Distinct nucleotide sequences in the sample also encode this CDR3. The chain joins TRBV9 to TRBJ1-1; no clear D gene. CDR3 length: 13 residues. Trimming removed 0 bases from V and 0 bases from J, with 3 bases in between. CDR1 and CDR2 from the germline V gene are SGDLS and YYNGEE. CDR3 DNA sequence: TGTGCCAGCAGCGTAGTTGTGAACACTGAAGCTTTCTTT. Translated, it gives CASSVVVNTEAFF. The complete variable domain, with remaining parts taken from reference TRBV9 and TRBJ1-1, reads DSGVTQTPKHLITATGQRVTLRCSPRSGDLSVYWYQQSLDQGLQFLIQYYNGEERAKGNILERFSAQQFPDLHSELNLSSLELGDSALYFCASSVVVNTEAFFGQGTRLTVV.